The 22 T cell receptor beta chains below all came from one sample that was sequenced in a study of blood T cell repertoires in COVID-19. The protocol was immunoSEQ multiplex PCR, while the TCRdb copy is restricted to in-frame clones and leaves out a portion. The data show around 56,000 clones, around 90% seen once. Sequenced sample: peripheral blood. All receptors come from a human donor in a cohort sampled during active COVID-19.

The rearrangement joins TRBV9 to TRBJ2-7; D gene unclear. The CDR3 covers 12 residues. CDR1 is SGDLS, CDR2 YYNGEE, per germline. The V and J ends lost 7 bases and 0 bases respectively, with 8 bases between them. The DNA for the CDR3 is TGTGCCAGCCGACTCAGCTCCTACGAGCAGTACTTC. Translating gives CASRLSSYEQYF.

The table lists this clone with a count of one. V usage is TRBV28 and J usage is TRBJ2-7, with TRBD1 as a possible D gene (5 bases). V was clipped by 4 bases and J by 2 bases, with 9 bases between them. Germline-derived CDR1 and CDR2 are MDHEN and SYDVKM. The CDR3 length is 13 residues. The CDR3: CASSYTGAYEQYF. For the CDR3, the DNA is TGTGCCAGCAGTTATACAGGAGCCTACGAGCAGTACTTC.

The chain employs TRBV7-9 and TRBJ1-1; 11 bases agree with TRBD1. CDR1 is SEHNR and CDR2 is FQNEAQ in the germline V gene (reference sequence). J was trimmed by 5 bases and V by 3 bases; bases with no gene match: 5. The CDR3 covers 15 residues. The DNA for the CDR3 is TGTGCCAGCAGCTTGGGGACAGGGGGTGCTACTGAAGCTTTCTTT. Its protein product is CASSLGTGGATEAFF.

The sample holds one count of this clone. The V and J genes are TRBV19 and TRBJ1-2, with D tentatively TRBD1 (6 bases). CDR1 is LNHDA, CDR2 SQIVND, per germline (reference sequence). With 4 bases removed from V and 7 bases from J, the gap between germline ends came to 25 bases. The length of the CDR3 is 17 residues. CDR3 DNA: TGTGCCAGTAGTAAACATTCCTCAGGGGCGGCCGCGGGTGGCTACACCTTC. It specifies CASSKHSSGAAAGGYTF.

V usage is TRBV12-3 or TRBV12-4 and J usage is TRBJ2-7; D remains ambiguous. Trimming pared 6 bases from V and 12 bases from J, leaving 18 bases between. The CDR3 contains 12 residues. The CDR3 DNA reads TGTGCCAGCAGCCTCGGCGCGTCCTCGGGGTACTTC. The encoded protein is CASSLGASSGYF.

The chain has TRBV6-6 and TRBJ2-7; 7 bases align to TRBD1. Trimming took 8 bases from V and 3 from J; bases not matched to a gene: 10. There are 14 residues in the CDR3. CDR1 and CDR2 (germline): MNHNY, SVGAGI (reference sequence). The CDR3 region has the DNA TGTGCCAGCTCCTTGGATGCAGGGGGCTACGAGCAGTACTTC. Its translation: CASSLDAGGYEQYF.

V gene TRBV5-1 combines with J gene TRBJ2-5; D is perhaps TRBD2 (7 bases). The CDR3 covers 15 residues. The germline V gene has CDR1 SGHRS and CDR2 YFSETQ. The ends were cut back, 3 bases at V and 4 bases at J, with 16 bases in the middle. The CDR3 bases are TGCGCCAGCAGCTGGGGGGGGCCGGGGGCAGAGACCCAGTACTTC. It codes for CASSWGGPGAETQYF.

V is TRBV7-9 and J is TRBJ1-4; the D is unclear. The CDR3 consists of 13 residues. Per the germline V gene, CDR1 is SEHNR and CDR2 is FQNEAQ (reference sequence). Trimming removed 1 base from V and 6 bases from J, with 6 bases in between. CDR3 loop: CASSLGAYEKLFF. The CDR3 region has the DNA TGTGCCAGCAGCTTAGGGGCCTATGAAAAACTGTTTTTT.

The V and J genes are TRBV19 and TRBJ1-2, with TRBD1 matching over 8 bases. Germline loops: CDR1 LNHDA, CDR2 SQIVND (reference sequence). V shed 5 bases, J shed 4 bases, and the junction held 6 bases outside the gene matches. CDR3 length: 14 residues. The CDR3 loop reads CASSSTGGGYGYTF. Written as DNA, the CDR3 is TGTGCCAGTAGTTCAACAGGGGGAGGCTATGGCTACACCTTC.

The chain joins TRBV7-2 to TRBJ2-3; 8 bases agree with TRBD2. The germline V gene has CDR1 SGHTA and CDR2 FQGNSA. The J segment lost 1 base and the V segment lost 3 bases, leaving 3 bases of the junction unmatched. This CDR3 has 15 residues. CDR3 amino acids: CASSFKLAGTDTQYF. CDR3 DNA: TGTGCCAGCAGCTTTAAACTAGCGGGCACAGATACGCAGTATTTT.

The chain couples TRBV9 to TRBJ1-5; 9 bases fit TRBD1. Trimming removed 2 bases from V and 4 bases from J; junction bases left unmatched: 4. The germline gives CDR1 SGDLS, CDR2 YYNGEE. The length of the CDR3 is 15 residues. The CDR3 loop is CASSVGTGLNQPQHF. The CDR3 bases are TGTGCCAGCAGCGTGGGGACAGGGTTAAATCAGCCCCAGCATTTT.

This chain links TRBV4-3 with TRBJ1-2; D uncertain. The CDR3 is 16 residues long. Trimming stripped 2 bases from V and 1 base from J, with 14 bases between. The germline gives CDR1 LGHNA, CDR2 YSLEER. In nucleotides, the CDR3 is TGCGCCAGCAGCCAATCTTCGGACTCCCTTAACTATGGCTACACCTTC. Encoded protein: CASSQSSDSLNYGYTF.

V is TRBV5-4 and J is TRBJ2-3; 9 positions agree with TRBD2. The CDR3 loop spans 18 amino acids. Germline V CDR1 and CDR2: SGHNT, YYREEE (reference sequence). V was pared by 2 bases and J by 1 base, with 11 bases of the junction left unmatched. CDR3 coding DNA: TGTGCCAGCAGCTTAGGCCTCGCGGGGGGGCTCGGCACAGATACGCAGTATTTT. This codes for CASSLGLAGGLGTDTQYF.

The genes are TRBV4-1 and TRBJ2-4, with 9 bases identical to TRBD2. This CDR3 is 17 amino acids long. Germline CDR1 reads MGHRA; CDR2 reads YSYEKL. Unmatched junction bases numbered 9, after V lost 0 bases and J lost 6 bases. The CDR3 DNA reads as TGCGCCAGCAGCCAAGAGTGGCGGGGGGGCCTAAGAAACATTCAGTACTTC. Residues: CASSQEWRGGLRNIQYF.

The chain joins TRBV6-6 to TRBJ1-4, with 7 bases identical to TRBD1. Germline V gives CDR1 MNHNY, CDR2 SVGAGI (reference sequence). CDR3 length equals 15 residues. Losses at the gene ends were 2 bases for V and 6 bases for J; bases not matched to a gene: 6. The CDR3 bases are TGTGCCAGCAGTTACCAGACAGGGTGGTATGAAAAACTGTTTTTT. Its protein is CASSYQTGWYEKLFF.

This clone occurred once. J is TRBJ1-4 and V is TRBV7-2, with 7 bases fitting TRBD1. V shed 0 bases and J 5 bases; nucleotides not matched to a gene: 3. The CDR3 sequence is 15 residues long. In germline, CDR1 is SGHTA, CDR2 FQGNSA. This CDR3 is CASSLAGDRNEKLFF. The CDR3 nucleotides are TGTGCCAGCAGCTTAGCGGGGGACAGAAATGAAAAACTGTTTTTT. Using reference TRBV7-2 and TRBJ1-4 for the parts outside the CDR3, the full variable domain is GAGVSQSPSNKVTEKGKDVELRCDPISGHTALYWYRQSLGQGLEFLIYFQGNSAPDKSGLPSDRFSAERTGGSVSTLTIQRTQQEDSAVYLCASSLAGDRNEKLFFGSGTQLSVL.

The chain couples TRBV7-2 to TRBJ1-2; 8 nucleotides agree with TRBD1. Looked up from germline, CDR1 is SGHTA and CDR2 is FQGNSA. The V and J ends lost 5 bases and 6 bases, in that order; junction bases with no gene match: 5. This CDR3 has 13 residues. The CDR3 bases are TGTGCCAGCAGCCGGACAGGGAATGATGGCTACACCTTC. Translated: CASSRTGNDGYTF.

The V gene is TRBV2, the J gene TRBJ2-7, with TRBD2 as a possible D gene (5 bases). The CDR3 sequence is 15 residues long. From germline, CDR1 is SNHLY and CDR2 FYNNEI. The V end lost 6 bases, the J end lost 3 bases, and 18 bases lay between the germline ends. The CDR3 protein is CASRGDPTSGYEQYF. Written as DNA, the CDR3 is TGTGCCAGCAGGGGAGACCCTACATCCGGCTACGAGCAGTACTTC.

V and J are TRBV18 and TRBJ2-2; 8 nucleotides align to TRBD2. In germline, CDR1 is KGHSH, CDR2 LQKENI. V was clipped by 3 bases and J by 7 bases; unmatched bases: 7. The CDR3 runs to 15 residues. Here the CDR3 reads CASSPRRGLVGELFF. CDR3 DNA: TGTGCCAGCTCACCGAGACGGGGACTAGTCGGGGAGCTGTTTTTT.

The chain recombines TRBV7-8 with TRBJ1-4, with D perhaps matching TRBD1 (6 bases). Trimming pared 5 bases from V and 5 bases from J, leaving 21 bases between. The germline gives CDR1 SGHVS, CDR2 FQNEAQ. The CDR3 runs to 17 residues. The CDR3 here is CASSEHPAGAGNEKLFF. DNA for the CDR3: TGTGCCAGCAGCGAACACCCTGCGGGGGCAGGAAATGAAAAACTGTTTTTT.

The chain links TRBV6-2 or TRBV6-3 to TRBJ2-1; 7 positions agree with TRBD1. There are 15 residues in the CDR3. The junction had 4 bases not matched to a gene; V was cut back by 4 bases and J by 1 base. Germline V gene data show CDR1 as MNHEY and CDR2 as SVGEGT. CDR3 region: CASSSDRTSYNEQFF. The CDR3 nucleotides read TGTGCCAGCAGTTCGGACAGGACATCCTACAATGAGCAGTTCTTC.

The chain has TRBV7-9 and TRBJ2-5, with D uncertain. This CDR3 spans 13 amino acids. Trimming removed 4 bases at V and 4 bases at J, with 10 bases between. Germline assignment: CDR1 SEHNR and CDR2 FQNEAQ (reference sequence). The CDR3 sequence is CASSYRQGETQYF. For the CDR3, the DNA is TGTGCCAGCAGCTACAGACAAGGAGAGACCCAGTACTTC.